This TCR beta chain came from a study of blood T cell repertoires in COVID-19. Across the study: Some COVID-19 samples were acute and others convalescent; all came from the United States, Italy and Spain.

The CDR3 extends over 12 amino acids. How the authors handled the data: Scientists estimated how many nucleated cells there were by amplifying reference gene primers. This table comes from immunoSEQ multiplex PCR, and its TCRdb copy is limited to in-frame clones, with some not included. That table is the source of V, J and clone size, and D and trimming were worked out from the DNA. The data contain about 220,000 clones, around 84% of them singletons. The sample comprised peripheral blood. This TCR was sampled from a man aged 25-40 years with active or convalescent COVID-19. The rearrangement joins TRBV21-1 to TRBJ1-2. TRBV21-1 is a pseudogene segment. In nucleotides, the CDR3 is TGTGCCAGCAGCAAATTTGGCAGCGTTTATACCTTC. Translating gives CASSKFGSVYTF.